Shown below are 13 T cell receptor beta chains from a single sample sequenced in a study of identical twins. MiXCR was run by TCRdb on the 5' RACE reads, yielding one entry per CDR3 protein. The data contain about 660,000 distinct CDR3 sequences, 8.6% of them singletons. Separately, the same data were catalogued under a study of yellow fever vaccine responses in identical twins.

Sequenced sample: PBMCs. These receptors came from a woman between 18 and 30 years old in good health.

In this sample, this clonotype turned up many times. This chain joins TRBV20-1 and TRBJ2-3; TRBD2 is a possible D gene (7 bases). CDR1 is DFQATT, CDR2 SNEGSKA, per germline (reference sequence). V was shortened by 1 base and J by 6 bases, with 17 bases between the two germline ends. The CDR3 sequence is 15 residues long. CDR3 loop: CSARVLGGGRDTQYF. The CDR3, as DNA: TGCAGTGCTAGAGTATTAGGGGGGGGCCGGGATACGCAGTATTTT.

This clonotype was seen a single time. The chain uses TRBV5-1 and TRBJ2-2, with D possibly matching TRBD2 (6 bases). The length of the CDR3 is 19 residues. CDR1 SGHRS and CDR2 YFSETQ come from the germline V gene. V was clipped by 1 base and J by 4 bases, with 23 bases between them. The CDR3 region has the DNA TGCGCCAGCAGCTTGTCTCGACCATCGGGACCGCGGGGCACCGGGGAGCTGTTTTTT. This translates into CASSLSRPSGPRGTGELFF.

This clonotype was observed a few times. This chain connects TRBV29-1 to TRBJ2-5; D unresolved. The V gene lost 4 bases and the J gene lost 5 bases, with 20 bases spanning the gap. Germline CDR1 SQVTM, CDR2 ANQGSEA. CDR3 length: 15 amino acids. CDR3 DNA sequence: TGCAGCGTTGCGCGAAATTCGGGTGATTCGGAGACCCAGTACTTC. This codes for CSVARNSGDSETQYF.

This clonotype has only a few counts. The chain employs TRBV3-1 and TRBJ2-1; D may be TRBD2 (6 bases). CDR3 length: 19 residues. Trimming left V 4 bases short and J 0 bases short, with 22 bases between. CDR1 is LGHDT, CDR2 YNNKEL, per germline (reference sequence). CDR3: CASSLGRDSTTFSYNEQFF. The CDR3 DNA reads as TGTGCCAGCAGCCTTGGTAGGGACTCTACAACTTTCTCCTACAATGAGCAGTTCTTC.

This clonotype occurred a few times. The chain is built from TRBV11-2 and TRBJ2-7; D is unresolved. Germline V gives CDR1 SGHAT, CDR2 FQNNGV. Deletions cut 5 bases from V and 0 bases from J, with 5 bases between. The CDR3 covers 12 residues. CDR3 in amino acids: CASSTASYEQYF. Here the CDR3 DNA reads TGTGCCAGCAGCACCGCCTCCTACGAGCAGTACTTC.

The rearrangement joins TRBV2 to TRBJ2-5; D is ambiguous. Looked up from germline, CDR1 is SNHLY and CDR2 is FYNNEI. The germline V and J ends were trimmed by 8 bases and 5 bases, with 12 bases remaining between them. This CDR3 is built from 12 residues. The CDR3 here is CASLLSGETQYF. For the CDR3, the DNA is TGTGCCAGCCTCCTATCCGGGGAGACCCAGTACTTC.

The rearrangement uses TRBV24-1 and TRBJ2-3, with 7 nucleotides matching TRBD1. The V gene's germline CDR1 is KGHDR and CDR2 SFDVKD. The CDR3 runs to 15 residues. V shed 5 bases and J 2 bases; nucleotides not matched to a gene: 6. The CDR3 coding sequence is TGTGCCACCAGTGGGGACGGGACAGACACAGATACGCAGTATTTT. Protein product: CATSGDGTDTDTQYF.

There are many counts of this clonotype. CDR3 amino acids: CASSPGGKDNEQFF. The DNA for the CDR3 is TGTGCCAGCAGCCCAGGGGGTAAGGACAATGAGCAGTTCTTC. The genes are TRBV7-9 and TRBJ2-1, with 7 bases lining up with TRBD1. The germline CDR1 and CDR2 sequences are SEHNR and FQNEAQ (reference sequence). With V trimmed by 5 bases and J by 5 bases, 6 bases remained unmatched. This CDR3 is built from 14 residues.

In this sample, this clonotype turned up a few times. The chain has TRBV29-1 and TRBJ1-4, with a possible D match to TRBD1 (6 bases). Germline lookup yields CDR1 SQVTM and CDR2 ANQGSEA. The CDR3 has 12 residues. V lost 7 bases and J 8 bases, leaving 14 bases between the germline ends. The CDR3, as DNA: TGCAGCGCGGGGAGAGGGGGGGAAAAACTGTTTTTT. Translation: CSAGRGGEKLFF.

This clonotype was seen many times. V gene TRBV14 combines with J gene TRBJ2-1; maybe TRBD1 (5 bases). CDR3 length: 14 amino acids. Looked up from germline, CDR1 is SGHDN and CDR2 is FVKESK. Deletions cut 0 bases from V and 9 bases from J, with 12 bases between. The CDR3 nucleotides are TGTGCCAGCAGCCAAGATTACAGGTCTAGTGAGCAGTTCTTC. This translates into CASSQDYRSSEQFF.

This clonotype was recorded once. This chain links TRBV3-1 with TRBJ2-1, with 9 bases matching TRBD1. V was clipped by 1 base and J by 10 bases; unmatched bases: 8. This CDR3 has 15 amino acids. Germline lookup yields CDR1 LGHDT and CDR2 YNNKEL (reference sequence). The CDR3 here is CASSQGLSGTGEQFF. CDR3 DNA: TGTGCCAGCAGCCAAGGGTTGTCCGGGACAGGGGAGCAGTTCTTC.

The chain carries TRBV7-8 and TRBJ2-7; D possibly matches TRBD1 or TRBD2 (5 bases each). V dropped 5 bases and J dropped 2 bases, with 13 bases sitting between them. Looked up from germline, CDR1 is SGHVS and CDR2 is FQNEAQ. The CDR3 is made up of 14 amino acids. The CDR3 region is CASSPRDPTYEQYF. CDR3 coding DNA: TGTGCCAGCAGCCCCAGGGACCCCACCTACGAGCAGTACTTC.

This clonotype was detected many times. The chain joins TRBV6-1 to TRBJ2-1, with TRBD1 matching 8 bases. Trimming cost V 5 bases and J 2 bases; bases outside gene matches: 5. CDR1 is MNHNS, CDR2 SASEGT, per germline. The CDR3 extends over 15 amino acids. The CDR3 coding sequence is TGTGCCAGCAGTCTGGGACAGGTCCCCTACAATGAGCAGTTCTTC. Protein: CASSLGQVPYNEQFF.